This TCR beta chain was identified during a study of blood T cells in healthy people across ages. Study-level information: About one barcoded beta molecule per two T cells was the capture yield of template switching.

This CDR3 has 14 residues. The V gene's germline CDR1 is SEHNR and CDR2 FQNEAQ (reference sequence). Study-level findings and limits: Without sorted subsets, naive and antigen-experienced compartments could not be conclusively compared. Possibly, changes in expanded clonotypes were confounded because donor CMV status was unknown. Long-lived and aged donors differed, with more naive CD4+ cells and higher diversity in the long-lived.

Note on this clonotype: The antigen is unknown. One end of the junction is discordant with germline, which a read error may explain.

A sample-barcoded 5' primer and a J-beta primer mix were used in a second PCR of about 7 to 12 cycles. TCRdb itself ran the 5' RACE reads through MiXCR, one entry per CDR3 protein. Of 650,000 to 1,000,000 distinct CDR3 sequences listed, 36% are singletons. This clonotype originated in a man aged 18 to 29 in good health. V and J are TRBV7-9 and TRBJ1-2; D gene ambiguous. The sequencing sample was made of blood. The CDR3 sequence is CVSSFSGSGSGYTF. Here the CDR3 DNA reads TGTGTCAGCAGCTTTTCCGGGTCTGGGAGTGGCTACACCTTC.